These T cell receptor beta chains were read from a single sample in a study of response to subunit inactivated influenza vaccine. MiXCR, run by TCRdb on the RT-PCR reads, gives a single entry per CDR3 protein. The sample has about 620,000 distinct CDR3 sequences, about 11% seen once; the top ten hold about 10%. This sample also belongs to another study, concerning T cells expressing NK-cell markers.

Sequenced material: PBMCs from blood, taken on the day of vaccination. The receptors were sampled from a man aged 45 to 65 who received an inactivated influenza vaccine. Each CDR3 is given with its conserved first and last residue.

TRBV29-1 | CSVDVANTGELFF
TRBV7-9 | CASSFPTVGEAFF
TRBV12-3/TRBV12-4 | CASSLVNSNEQYF
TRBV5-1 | CASSSDGQSNQPQHF
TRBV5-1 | CASSEEDTQYF
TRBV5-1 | CASSFTQGSEQYF
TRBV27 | CASSSPWGEGRWEQYF
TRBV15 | CATSRPGQGNEQFF
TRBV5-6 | CASSVGTPGEQYF
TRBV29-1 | CSVGVTGPGELFF
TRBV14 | CASSPPGISSYEQYF
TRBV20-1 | CSAKRGAEETQYF
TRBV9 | CASSFSGQGGEQFF
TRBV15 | CATSRWGGAETQYF
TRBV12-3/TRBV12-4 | CASSRGGLTYEQYF
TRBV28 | CASSQPASGGHNEQFF
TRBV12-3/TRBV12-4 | CASSPPGHINQPQHF
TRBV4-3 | CASSQVVAGELFF
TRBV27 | CASSLNQGGTEAFF
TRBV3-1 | CASSHRASNTEAFF
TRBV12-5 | CASGPHRVLHSNQPQYF
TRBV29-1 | CSVSGTGGFYEQYF
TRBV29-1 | CSVMRGLQETQYF
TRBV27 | CASSSRDRGHYEQYF
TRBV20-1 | CSARDGTVPYEQYF
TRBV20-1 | CSETRVYEQYF
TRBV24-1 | CATSDSEDTHHIQETQYF
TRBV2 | CASSVRRMNTEAFF
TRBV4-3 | CASSQEQISYEQYF
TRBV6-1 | CASRWRVPYNEQFF
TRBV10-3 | CAISESPGQGSYGYTF
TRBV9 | CASSPSGKLTDTQYF
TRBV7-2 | CASSFSGRKEYEQYF